The 2 T cell receptor beta chains below were found in one sample sequenced in a study of blood T cell repertoires in COVID-19. Produced via immunoSEQ multiplex PCR; TCRdb's table is partial and in-frame only. The sample contains about 280,000 clones, roughly four fifths of which appear only once. The sequencing sample was made of PBMCs or T cells enriched from blood (not recorded which). The receptor set was obtained from a man in his forties who had been exposed to COVID-19.

This clone was observed once. CDR3 nucleotide sequence: TGTGCCAGCAGAGATCAGGGGTCGGATACGCAGTATTTT. Amino acids: CASRDQGSDTQYF. This rearrangement joins TRBV12-3 or TRBV12-4 to TRBJ2-3; TRBD1 is a possible D gene (6 bases). The CDR3 loop spans 13 amino acids. The V end lost 6 bases, the J end lost 6 bases, and 13 bases lay between the germline ends.

The gene calls are TRBV7-3 and TRBJ1-1, with a weak D call TRBD1 (6 bases). The V end was cut by 7 bases, the J end by 6 bases, with 15 bases between. Germline CDR1 and CDR2: SGHTA and FQGTGA. CDR3 length: 13 amino acids. The CDR3 spells CASNWGRGSEAFF. Written as DNA, the CDR3 is TGTGCCAGCAATTGGGGGCGCGGGTCTGAAGCTTTCTTT.